This T cell receptor (beta chain) was identified during a study of Graves' ophthalmopathy and Graves' hyperthyroidism. This clonotype appeared many times. Exclusion applied to patients with other autoimmune diseases, uncontrolled infections, pregnancy or lactation. The V end was cut by 6 bases, the J end by 2 bases, with 32 bases between. The CDR3 covers 21 residues. Researchers took RNA transcripts and amplified TCR beta CDR3 regions from them. After a first-round RT-PCR with HTBI primers, a second-round multiplex PCR was run. TCRdb passed the multiplex PCR reads through MiXCR, listing each CDR3 protein once. The sample contains about 400,000 distinct CDR3 sequences, approximately 16% of which appear only once.

This chain links TRBV6-7 with TRBJ1-5; weak D call: TRBD1 (6 bases). TRBV6-7 is designated an ORF whose function remains uncertain. The material sequenced was peripheral blood. The TCR originated in a woman aged 18-30 years with Graves' ophthalmopathy. CDR3 in DNA: TGTGCCAGCAGGGTCTGGGACATAGGGAGGAATTCTCCCGGGGGCAATCAGCCCCAGCATTTT. This gives the protein CASRVWDIGRNSPGGNQPQHF.